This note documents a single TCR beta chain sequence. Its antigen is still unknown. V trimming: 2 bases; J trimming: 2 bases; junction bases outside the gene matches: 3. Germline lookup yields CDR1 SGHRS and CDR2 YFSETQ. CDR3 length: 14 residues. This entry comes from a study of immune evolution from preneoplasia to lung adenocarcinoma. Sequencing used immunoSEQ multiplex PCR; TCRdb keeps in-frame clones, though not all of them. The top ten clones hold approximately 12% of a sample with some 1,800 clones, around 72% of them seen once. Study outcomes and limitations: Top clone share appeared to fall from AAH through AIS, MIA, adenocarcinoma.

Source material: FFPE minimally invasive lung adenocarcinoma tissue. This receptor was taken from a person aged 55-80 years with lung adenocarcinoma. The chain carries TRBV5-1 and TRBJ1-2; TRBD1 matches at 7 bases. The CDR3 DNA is TGCGCCAGCAGCTTCACACAGGGGAACTATGGCTACACCTTC. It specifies CASSFTQGNYGYTF.